This TCR beta chain was identified during a study of beta chain features in type 1 diabetes. Isolated RNA was reverse transcribed in full, so expressed TCRB transcripts were sequenced. Method: immunoSEQ multiplex PCR; TCRdb's copy keeps in-frame clones and lacks some. The sample shows a few hundred thousand clones, more than 13% of them seen only once. V dropped 4 bases and J dropped 9 bases, with 7 bases sitting between them. CDR1 and CDR2 (germline): MNHNY, SVGAGI (reference sequence). This CDR3 is 11 amino acids long. The TCR originated in a young woman in good health. The chain links TRBV6-6 to TRBJ2-1; D unresolved. The sample taken for sequencing was naive CD4+ T cells from blood. Here the CDR3 DNA reads TGTGCCAGCAGTTTCGGTCCTGAGCAGTTCTTC. It yields the protein CASSFGPEQFF.